These T cell receptor beta chains were read from a single sample in a study of control samples from healthy donors and cancer patients. Measured with immunoSEQ multiplex PCR; TCRdb has only the in-frame clones, and not every one. The sample yields roughly 100,000 clones, 83% seen once. The sequenced sample was blood. Source of these receptors: a woman aged 45-59 years in good health. CDR3s include the opening cysteine and the closing phenylalanine or tryptophan. Fields, in order: D gene, V gene, J gene, CDR3 length, clone size, CDR3 protein, CDR3 DNA. D genes are given only for firm matches. Expanded clones are given a class, and other clones once, few, many or no size at all.

.	TRBV28	TRBJ2-1	17	many	CASRPPSLDRFYNEQFF	TGTGCCAGCAGACCTCCCTCTCTCGACAGGTTCTACAATGAGCAGTTCTTC
.	TRBV4-1	TRBJ1-4	16	once	CASSQDPGRTNEKLFF	TGCGCCAGCAGCCAAGATCCCGGCAGGACTAATGAAAAACTGTTTTTT
.	TRBV7-8	TRBJ1-2	15	.	CASSLVPRGGYGYTF	TGTGCCAGCAGCTTAGTCCCCAGGGGCGGGTATGGCTACACCTTC
TRBD1	TRBV27	TRBJ1-6	15	.	CASSSGTGAGSPLHF	TGTGCCAGCAGTTCCGGGACAGGGGCTGGTTCACCCCTCCACTTT
.	TRBV21-1	TRBJ2-1	16	.	CASSRGLAHSYNEQFF	TGTGCCAGCAGCAGGGGACTAGCGCACTCCTACAATGAGCAGTTCTTC
.	TRBV3-1/TRBV3-2	TRBJ2-7	15	once	CASSARPDGTYEQYF	TGTGCCAGCAGCGCCCGGCCTGACGGAACCTACGAGCAGTACTTC
TRBD1	TRBV4-3	TRBJ1-6	18	few	CASSQEIPAGGWNSPLHF	TGCGCCAGCAGCCAAGAGATACCAGCAGGGGGATGGAATTCACCCCTCCACTTT
.	TRBV18	TRBJ1-1	16	once	CASSPKWGAPNTEAFF	TGTGCCAGCTCACCAAAATGGGGGGCGCCGAACACTGAAGCTTTCTTT
TRBD1	TRBV7-2	TRBJ1-3	18	once	CASSGPGQGASLRNTIYF	TGTGCCAGCAGCGGACCTGGACAGGGGGCGTCTCTCAGAAACACCATATATTTT
TRBD2	TRBV20-1	TRBJ2-7	17	.	CSASIRLAGHLSYEQYF	TGCAGTGCTAGTATCAGACTAGCGGGTCATCTCTCCTACGAGCAGTACTTC
.	TRBV7-3	TRBJ2-7	15	.	CASSLTRDRSYEQYF	TGTGCCAGCAGCTTAACGCGGGACCGGTCCTACGAGCAGTACTTC
.	TRBV5-1	TRBJ2-7	14	.	CASSLIQGTYEQYF	TGCGCCAGCAGCTTGATACAGGGAACCTACGAGCAGTACTTC
TRBD1	TRBV3-1/TRBV3-2	TRBJ1-1	16	.	CASSRDRGFRYTEAFF	TGTGCCAGCAGCCGGGACAGGGGTTTTCGGTACACTGAAGCTTTCTTT
.	TRBV14	TRBJ1-6	13	.	CASSQDIRSPLHF	TGTGCCAGCAGCCAAGACATCCGTTCACCCCTCCACTTT
TRBD1	TRBV15	TRBJ2-4	13	once	CAARDRDRNIQYF	TGTGCCGCCAGGGACAGGGACCGGAACATTCAGTACTTC
TRBD2	TRBV9	TRBJ2-2	17	.	CASSVAASGSYTGELFF	TGTGCCAGCAGCGTAGCGGCTAGCGGGAGCTACACCGGGGAGCTGTTTTTT
.	TRBV18	TRBJ2-1	14	.	CASSPLEGVNEQFF	TGTGCCAGCTCACCACTCGAGGGGGTAAATGAGCAGTTCTTC